This entry concerns a single T cell receptor (beta chain). Its antigen is unknown. Ten milliliters of peripheral blood were drawn from each donor into EDTA-treated tubes. The authors extracted at least 6 micrograms of total RNA per sample. Trimming took 2 bases from V and 7 from J; bases not matched to a gene: 3. The CDR3 extends over 13 amino acids. From germline, CDR1 is MNHEY and CDR2 SVGAGI. Using a J-beta primer mix together with a sample-barcoded 5' primer, a second PCR was run for about 6 to 11 cycles. Using its own MiXCR run on the 5' RACE reads, TCRdb lists one record per CDR3 protein. The repertoire holds about 730,000 distinct CDR3 sequences, with approximately 43% as singletons. The data were obtained in a study of blood T cells in healthy people across ages. Regarding the study as a whole: Older individuals had lower TCR beta diversity per million T cells (the decline was roughly linear).

The specimen was blood. The sequence was obtained from a woman aged 60-75 years in good health. The chain recombines TRBV6-5 with TRBJ2-3, with 7 bases aligning to TRBD2. For the CDR3, the DNA is TGTGCCAGCAGTTACGGGGGGGGAAATACGCAGTATTTT. Its protein is CASSYGGGNTQYF.